These 14 T cell receptor beta chains were sequenced from one sample in a study of shared clonotypes between healthy human individuals. Some clones are missing from TCRdb's copy, which holds only in-frame ones; the method was immunoSEQ multiplex PCR. The table has 1.5 million to 2.5 million clones, about 94% seen once. CD45RO-negative CD8 cells positively selected for CCR7 made up the naive population, which excluded terminally differentiated effector memory CD45RA+ cells. Sequenced material: naive CD8+ T cells sorted from blood. Receptors originate from a man aged 18 to 35 in good health.

A note on this clone: This CDR3 is also generated by other DNA sequences in the sample. The chain recombines TRBV7-9 with TRBJ2-7; D perhaps matches TRBD1 (5 bases). Trimming left V 5 bases short and J 0 bases short, with 11 bases between. CDR3 length: 14 amino acids. Germline V lookup: CDR1 SEHNR, CDR2 FQNEAQ (reference sequence). The CDR3 DNA follows: TGTGCCAGCAGCCTCGACAGCCTCTCCTACGAGCAGTACTTC. It encodes CASSLDSLSYEQYF.

The chain links TRBV20-1 to TRBJ1-2; the D is unclear. V lost 7 bases to trimming and J lost 7 bases, with 13 bases between them. The CDR3 length is 11 residues. Germline CDR1 and CDR2: DFQATT and SNEGSKA (reference sequence). The CDR3 DNA follows: TGCAGTGTCACGGGGTTAGGTGGCTACACCTTC. Translated: CSVTGLGGYTF.

The chain is built from TRBV7-6 and TRBJ2-7, with D possibly being TRBD1 or TRBD2 (5 bases each). The CDR3 has 15 residues. V was clipped by 2 bases and J by 4 bases, with 15 bases between them. Germline CDR1 and CDR2: SGHVS and FNYEAQ. This CDR3 reads CASSLNRDPAYEQYF. CDR3 nucleotides: TGTGCCAGCAGCTTAAACCGGGACCCCGCTTACGAGCAGTACTTC.

The chain has TRBV6-5 and TRBJ2-2; TRBD2 matches 7 bases. The CDR3 loop spans 15 amino acids. Germline CDR1 is MNHEY and CDR2 is SVGAGI. J gave up 7 bases and V 0 bases, and 5 bases lay outside the gene matches. The CDR3 coding sequence is TGTGCCAGCAGTTACTCGCGGGGGTCCCACGGGGAGCTGTTTTTT. As protein: CASSYSRGSHGELFF.

This clone was counted a single time. V is TRBV27 and J is TRBJ2-1; TRBD2 matches 7 bases. Trimming removed 7 bases from V and 0 bases from J; junction bases left unmatched: 6. CDR3 length equals 15 residues. Per the germline V gene, CDR1 is MNHEY and CDR2 is SMNVEV (reference sequence). The CDR3 DNA reads as TGTGCCAGCAATCTTTCGGGGGGCTCCTACAATGAGCAGTTCTTC. This gives the protein CASNLSGGSYNEQFF.

This clone appeared once. The rearrangement uses TRBV5-1 and TRBJ2-5; D assignment may be TRBD1 or TRBD2 (5 bases each). The CDR3 contains 12 residues. Germline V CDR1 and CDR2: SGHRS, YFSETQ. Between the trimmed V and J ends, which lost 4 bases and 3 bases, there was a span of 7 bases. In nucleotides, the CDR3 is TGCGCCAGCAGCGGGACGAAAGAGACCCAGTACTTC. Translated: CASSGTKETQYF.

About this clone itself: The sample has other DNA sequences that encode this CDR3 too. The chain couples TRBV9 to TRBJ1-2; D not resolved. The germline V and J ends were trimmed by 0 bases and 3 bases, with 9 bases remaining between them. Germline-derived CDR1 and CDR2 are SGDLS and YYNGEE. CDR3 length: 14 residues. The CDR3 reads CASSVGAGDYGYTF. The CDR3 DNA sequence: TGTGCCAGCAGCGTAGGAGCCGGGGACTATGGCTACACCTTC.

The CDR3 reads CAWVSLTSEKPSTDTQYF. For the CDR3, the DNA is TGTGCCTGGGTTTCCCTGACTAGCGAGAAACCTAGCACAGATACGCAGTATTTT. The chain recombines TRBV30 with TRBJ2-3; 8 bases are shared with TRBD2. This CDR3 has 18 residues. After removal of 5 bases from V and 0 bases from J, the junction contained 16 bases not matched to a gene. Per the germline V gene, CDR1 is GTSNPN and CDR2 is SVGIG (reference sequence). The full variable domain, completed using reference TRBV30 and TRBJ2-3, is SQTIHQWPATLVQPVGSPLSLECTVEGTSNPNLYWYRQAAGRGLQLLFYSVGIGQISSEVPQNLSASRPQDRQFILSSKKLLLSDSGFYLCAWVSLTSEKPSTDTQYFGPGTRLTVL.

The chain couples TRBV19 to TRBJ1-5; 7 positions match TRBD1. From germline, CDR1 is LNHDA and CDR2 SQIVND (reference sequence). Germline trimming cut 7 bases from V and 5 bases from J; bases unmatched to any gene: 8. This CDR3 is 14 amino acids long. The CDR3: CASNPGDSHQPQHF. CDR3 DNA: TGTGCCAGTAATCCCGGGGACAGTCATCAGCCCCAGCATTTT.

The chain links TRBV27 to TRBJ1-1; D gene ambiguous. The CDR3 runs 13 residues. From germline, CDR1 is MNHEY and CDR2 SMNVEV (reference sequence). V shed 1 base and J shed 3 bases, with 6 bases lying between them. The CDR3 bases are TGTGCCAGCAGTTTATACCCCCACACTGAAGCTTTCTTT. Amino acid sequence: CASSLYPHTEAFF.

CDR3 DNA: TGTGCCAGCAGCCGCCATCTAGCGGGAGCAGATACGCAGTATTTT. This encodes CASSRHLAGADTQYF. The rearrangement joins TRBV27 to TRBJ2-3, with TRBD2 matching over 10 bases. The CDR3 runs 15 residues. Germline-derived CDR1 and CDR2 are MNHEY and SMNVEV (reference sequence). The J segment lost 4 bases and the V segment lost 6 bases, leaving 7 bases of the junction unmatched.

The chain recombines TRBV10-2 with TRBJ1-1; possible D gene TRBD1, 6 bases. Germline V CDR1 and CDR2: WSHSY, SAAADI. Trimming took 7 bases from V and 5 from J, leaving 17 bases between them. CDR3 length: 14 amino acids. CDR3 sequence reads: CASTLTGFWTEAFF. DNA of the CDR3: TGCGCCAGCACGCTCACAGGGTTCTGGACTGAAGCTTTCTTT.

CDR3: CASSPGTSGRDTQYF. DNA of the CDR3: TGTGCCAGCAGCCCTGGGACTAGCGGGAGAGATACGCAGTATTTT. The J gene is TRBJ2-3, the V gene TRBV13, with 14 bases aligning to TRBD2. The V segment lost 5 bases and the J segment 5 bases; nucleotides outside the gene matches: 3. This CDR3 has 15 residues. Per germline, CDR1 PRHDT and CDR2 FYEKMQ (reference sequence).

The CDR3 sequence: CASSLSVDEQYF. For the CDR3, the DNA is TGTGCCAGCAGCTTAAGTGTGGACGAGCAGTACTTC. The chain joins TRBV7-9 to TRBJ2-7; D gene uncertain. Germline-derived CDR1 and CDR2 are SEHNR and FQNEAQ (reference sequence). The CDR3 length is 12 residues. V dropped 2 bases and J dropped 5 bases, with 7 bases sitting between them. Looking up the rest from reference TRBV7-9 and TRBJ2-7 gives the full variable domain: DTGVSQNPRHKITKRGQNVTFRCDPISEHNRLYWYRQTLGQGPEFLTYFQNEAQLEKSRLLSDRFSAERPKGSFSTLEIQRTEQGDSAMYLCASSLSVDEQYFGPGTRLTVT.